What follows are 24 T cell receptor beta chains derived from one specimen sequenced in a study of regulatory T cells in long-lasting Graves disease. HTBI primers from iRepertoire and Arm-PCR of CDR3 regions yielded the TCR beta libraries. TCRdb reanalysed the multiplex PCR reads using MiXCR and keeps one entry per CDR3 protein. The sample contains approximately 400,000 distinct CDR3 sequences, about 12% of which appear only once. Time point indicated: newly diagnosed GD, antithyroid drugs for less than 3 months. Construction of the TCR library relied on RNA isolated from PBMCs. This sample was also put to use in a study of T cells in Graves' hyperthyroidism and ophthalmopathy.

Here the sequenced sample was peripheral blood mononuclear cells (PBMCs), taken at new diagnosis, from a patient treated with antithyroid drugs. The receptors stem from a woman aged 18-29 years with Graves disease.

This clonotype was detected a few times. The J gene is TRBJ2-3, the V gene TRBV4-1, with a tentative D call TRBD2 (6 bases). In germline, CDR1 is MGHRA, CDR2 YSYEKL. This CDR3 region has 17 residues. V lost 1 base and J lost 2, with 16 bases in between. The CDR3 spells CASSQGTLAYITDTQYF. The CDR3 DNA reads TGCGCCAGCAGCCAAGGGACCCTAGCGTATATCACAGATACGCAGTATTTT.

This clonotype showed up just a few times. The chain links TRBV15 to TRBJ1-4; no definite D call. The V gene lost 0 bases and the J gene lost 8 bases, with 13 bases spanning the gap. Germline V gives CDR1 LNHNV, CDR2 YYDKDF (reference sequence). CDR3 length: 15 residues. This chain's CDR3 is CATSRDESEREKLFF. In DNA form, the CDR3 reads TGTGCCACCAGCAGAGATGAGTCGGAGAGAGAAAAACTGTTTTTT.

This clonotype was recorded at least ten times. V is TRBV20-1 and J is TRBJ2-1, with D perhaps matching TRBD1 or TRBD2 (5 bases each). V gave up 2 bases and J gave up 2 bases, with 10 bases separating them. In germline, CDR1 is DFQATT, CDR2 SNEGSKA (reference sequence). This CDR3 has 14 residues. CDR3 in amino acids: CSARTPGPYNEQFF. The CDR3 DNA is TGCAGTGCTAGAACGCCGGGGCCCTACAATGAGCAGTTCTTC.

This clonotype was counted many times. This rearrangement joins TRBV11-3 to TRBJ2-1; 7 nucleotides match TRBD2. The V and J ends lost 0 bases and 1 base, in that order; junction bases with no gene match: 3. Looked up from germline, CDR1 is SGHNT and CDR2 is YENEEA. The CDR3 length is 16 residues. CDR3 nucleotides: TGTGCCAGCAGCTTAGATGGTAGCGGGTCCTACAATGAGCAGTTCTTC. It encodes CASSLDGSGSYNEQFF.

This clonotype was seen ten or more times. The V and J genes are TRBV20-1 and TRBJ2-1, with 7 bases aligning to TRBD2. The V gene end was trimmed by 5 bases and the J gene end by 6 bases; junction bases not matched to a gene: 16. The CDR3 length is 16 residues. Germline V gene data show CDR1 as DFQATT and CDR2 as SNEGSKA (reference sequence). The CDR3 nucleotides read TGCAGTGCTTTTCCTAGAGGACTAGGGCCCCTCAATGAGCAGTTCTTC. Its protein is CSAFPRGLGPLNEQFF.

There are many counts of this clonotype. The CDR3 DNA reads TGTGCCATCAGTGGAACCGGGACAGGGGGCTCGGAAGCTTTCTTT. Encoded protein: CAISGTGTGGSEAFF. The chain employs TRBV10-3 and TRBJ1-1; 12 bases are a match to TRBD1. This CDR3 contains 15 residues. CDR1 and CDR2 from the germline V gene are ENHRY and SYGVKD. After removal of 4 bases from V and 8 bases from J, the junction contained 8 bases not matched to a gene.

This clonotype was detected ten times or more. The chain combines TRBV20-1 with TRBJ2-7; 8 bases are a match to TRBD1. CDR1 is DFQATT and CDR2 is SNEGSKA in the germline V gene (reference sequence). V trimming: 6 bases; J trimming: 1 base; junction bases outside the gene matches: 5. This CDR3 spans 13 amino acids. CDR3 loop: CSAIRTGSYEQYF. For the CDR3, the DNA is TGCAGTGCGATTAGGACAGGGTCCTACGAGCAGTACTTC.

Ten or more counts support this clonotype. The chain combines TRBV7-8 with TRBJ2-7; D gene unclear. This CDR3 comprises 14 residues. The ends were cut back, 2 bases at V and 2 bases at J, with 10 bases in the middle. Per germline, CDR1 SGHVS and CDR2 FQNEAQ. The CDR3 DNA reads TGTGCCAGCAGCTTAATCGGCAGAGCCTACGAGCAGTACTTC. Its protein is CASSLIGRAYEQYF.

This clonotype was detected ten times or more. The chain recombines TRBV20-1 with TRBJ1-2; D perhaps matches TRBD1 (6 bases). Looked up from germline, CDR1 is DFQATT and CDR2 is SNEGSKA (reference sequence). V lost 6 bases and J lost 12, with 14 bases in between. The CDR3 totals 10 residues. This CDR3 is CSANREVNTF. The CDR3 DNA sequence: TGCAGTGCGAACAGGGAAGTGAACACCTTC.

This clonotype was seen at least ten times. V gene TRBV11-2 combines with J gene TRBJ2-1; possibly TRBD2 for D (6 bases). The V end was cut by 0 bases, the J end by 8 bases, with 20 bases between. CDR3 size: 17 residues. Germline CDR1 reads SGHAT; CDR2 reads FQNNGV. The CDR3 here is CASSLDTRLVWIDEQFF. The CDR3 DNA reads as TGTGCCAGCAGCTTAGATACGAGACTAGTATGGATCGATGAGCAGTTCTTC.

This clonotype was observed at least ten times. V gene TRBV18 combines with J gene TRBJ1-5; TRBD1 matches 8 bases. Trimming at V came to 3 bases and at J to 0 bases, leaving 1 base not matched to a gene. The CDR3 has 15 amino acids. CDR1 is KGHSH and CDR2 is LQKENI in the germline V gene. The CDR3 loop reads CASSPTGDSNQPQHF. The CDR3 region has the DNA TGTGCCAGCTCACCGACAGGGGATAGCAATCAGCCCCAGCATTTT.

This clonotype was detected ten times or more. This rearrangement joins TRBV20-1 to TRBJ2-7; 7 bases match TRBD1. The V segment lost 0 bases and the J segment 6 bases; nucleotides outside the gene matches: 23. Looked up from germline, CDR1 is DFQATT and CDR2 is SNEGSKA (reference sequence). CDR3 size: 19 residues. For the CDR3, the DNA is TGCAGTGCTAGAGATGAGAGGGGGCGCGGCGTTGGTTGGTCGGGCGAGCAGTACTTC. Translated, it gives CSARDERGRGVGWSGEQYF.

This clonotype was counted many times. J is TRBJ1-1 and V is TRBV7-6; D is unresolved. The CDR3 spans 14 residues. Germline assignment: CDR1 SGHVS and CDR2 FNYEAQ. V was trimmed by 3 bases and J by 3 bases, leaving 11 bases between them. CDR3 nucleotides: TGTGCCAGCAGCTTCCCGGGGAGGGACACTGAAGCTTTCTTT. This encodes CASSFPGRDTEAFF.

A few counts support this clonotype. The CDR3 is CASSPRLTSGTDTQYF. CDR3 DNA sequence: TGTGCCAGCAGCCCTAGGCTAACTAGCGGCACAGATACGCAGTATTTT. V gene TRBV7-2 combines with J gene TRBJ2-3; 7 nucleotides match TRBD2. The ends lost 5 bases at V and 1 base at J; junction bases unmatched: 9. Germline CDR1 is SGHTA and CDR2 is FQGNSA. The CDR3 is 16 residues long. The full variable domain, its missing parts supplied by reference TRBV7-2 and TRBJ2-3, is GAGVSQSPSNKVTEKGKDVELRCDPISGHTALYWYRQSLGQGLEFLIYFQGNSAPDKSGLPSDRFSAERTGGSVSTLTIQRTQQEDSAVYLCASSPRLTSGTDTQYFGPGTRLTVL.

This clonotype was observed many times. This rearrangement joins TRBV7-8 to TRBJ2-3, with D uncertain. The CDR3 sequence is 17 residues long. Trimming removed 4 bases at V and 2 bases at J, with 19 bases between. Germline values: CDR1 SGHVS, CDR2 FQNEAQ. In nucleotides, the CDR3 is TGTGCCAGCAGCTCGACCGGGCCGCCAACTAACACAGATACGCAGTATTTT. This encodes CASSSTGPPTNTDTQYF.

This clonotype was observed at least ten times. V usage is TRBV13 and J usage is TRBJ2-5; possible D gene TRBD2, 5 bases. Between the trimmed V and J ends, which lost 0 bases and 5 bases, there was a span of 7 bases. Germline loops: CDR1 PRHDT, CDR2 FYEKMQ (reference sequence). This CDR3 region has 13 residues. The chain's CDR3 is CASSLGEVETQYF. CDR3 bases: TGTGCCAGCAGCTTAGGGGAGGTCGAGACCCAGTACTTC.

Worth noting for this clonotype: Here the CDR3 omits its conserved ending phenylalanine or tryptophan, so a read error is the likely source. The chain combines TRBV7-9 with TRBJ2-5; D is undetermined. From germline, CDR1 is SEHNR and CDR2 FQNEAQ (reference sequence). The V gene lost 5 bases and the J gene lost 3 bases, with 22 bases spanning the gap. CDR3 length equals 17 residues. The CDR3 protein is CASSHAVGRFSKETQYS. The CDR3 DNA sequence: TGTGCCAGCAGCCATGCTGTGGGCCGGTTTAGTAAAGAGACCCAGTACTCC.

In regard to this clonotype: A much larger clone lies one base from this, so it may be a read error. This chain uses TRBV7-9 with TRBJ2-5; D may be TRBD2 (6 bases). V was pared by 3 bases and J by 2 bases, with 10 bases between. CDR1 SEHNR and CDR2 FQNEAQ come from the germline V gene (reference sequence). The CDR3 is 14 residues long. In nucleotides, the CDR3 is TGTGCCAGCAGCTTGATGGCGGGACAAGAGACCCAGTACTTC. As protein: CASSLMAGQETQYF. The variable domain in full, completed from reference TRBV7-9 and TRBJ2-5, reads DTGVSQNPRHKITKRGQNVTFRCDPISEHNRLYWYRQTLGQGPEFLTYFQNEAQLEKSRLLSDRFSAERPKGSFSTLEIQRTEQGDSAMYLCASSLMAGQETQYFGPGTRLLVL.

This clonotype has a count of ten or more. The chain combines TRBV28 with TRBJ2-2; TRBD2 agrees at 7 bases. J lost 0 bases, V lost 5 bases, and 9 bases had no gene match. This CDR3 has 17 residues. CDR1 is MDHEN and CDR2 is SYDVKM in the germline V gene. The CDR3 here is CASSPPPTSTNTGELFF. The CDR3 DNA is TGTGCCAGCAGTCCGCCCCCGACTAGCACGAACACCGGGGAGCTGTTTTTT. The full variable domain, completed using reference TRBV28 and TRBJ2-2, is DVKVTQSSRYLVKRTGEKVFLECVQDMDHENMFWYRQDPGLGLRLIYFSYDVKMKEKGDIPEGYSVSREKKERFSLILESASTNQTSMYLCASSPPPTSTNTGELFFGEGSRLTVL.

This clonotype was detected ten times or more. The chain has TRBV2 and TRBJ2-5; the D gene is possibly TRBD1 (6 bases). The V gene's germline CDR1 is SNHLY and CDR2 FYNNEI. The V and J ends lost 7 bases and 0 bases respectively, with 18 bases between them. The CDR3 runs to 16 residues. The CDR3 spells CASKTTWTVDQETQYF. The CDR3 DNA reads as TGTGCCAGCAAGACCACTTGGACAGTCGACCAAGAGACCCAGTACTTC.

This clonotype appeared many times. The chain carries TRBV27 and TRBJ1-2; D possibly corresponds to TRBD1 (6 bases). Germline CDR1 is MNHEY and CDR2 is SMNVEV (reference sequence). This CDR3 is 12 amino acids long. V lost 5 bases, J lost 6 bases, and 10 bases lay in between. Here the CDR3 DNA reads TGTGCCAGCAGTGCCGGGACACATGGCTACACCTTC. Its protein product is CASSAGTHGYTF.

This clonotype came up many times. The chain carries TRBV4-3 and TRBJ2-1, with D uncertain. Germline CDR1 reads LGHNA; CDR2 reads YSLEER. V gave up 5 bases and J gave up 7 bases, with 12 bases separating them. The CDR3 runs 13 residues. CDR3 region: CASSWLGENEQFF. For the CDR3, the DNA is TGCGCCAGCAGCTGGTTAGGAGAAAATGAGCAGTTCTTC.

This clonotype was picked up many times. This rearrangement joins TRBV12-3 or TRBV12-4 to TRBJ2-3; 11 positions agree with TRBD2. The CDR3 contains 16 residues. The V and J ends lost 5 bases and 5 bases, in that order; junction bases with no gene match: 9. The CDR3 reads CASSGSGGALRDTQYF. CDR3 DNA sequence: TGTGCCAGCAGTGGTAGCGGGGGGGCCTTGAGAGATACGCAGTATTTT.

The sample holds many counts of this clonotype. V usage is TRBV20-1 and J usage is TRBJ2-5; D call uncertain. The CDR3 spans 11 residues. Trimming cost V 6 bases and J 5 bases, with 10 bases left between them. Germline values: CDR1 DFQATT, CDR2 SNEGSKA (reference sequence). The CDR3 loop is CSARPWETQYF. CDR3 sequence (DNA): TGCAGTGCCAGACCTTGGGAGACCCAGTACTTC.